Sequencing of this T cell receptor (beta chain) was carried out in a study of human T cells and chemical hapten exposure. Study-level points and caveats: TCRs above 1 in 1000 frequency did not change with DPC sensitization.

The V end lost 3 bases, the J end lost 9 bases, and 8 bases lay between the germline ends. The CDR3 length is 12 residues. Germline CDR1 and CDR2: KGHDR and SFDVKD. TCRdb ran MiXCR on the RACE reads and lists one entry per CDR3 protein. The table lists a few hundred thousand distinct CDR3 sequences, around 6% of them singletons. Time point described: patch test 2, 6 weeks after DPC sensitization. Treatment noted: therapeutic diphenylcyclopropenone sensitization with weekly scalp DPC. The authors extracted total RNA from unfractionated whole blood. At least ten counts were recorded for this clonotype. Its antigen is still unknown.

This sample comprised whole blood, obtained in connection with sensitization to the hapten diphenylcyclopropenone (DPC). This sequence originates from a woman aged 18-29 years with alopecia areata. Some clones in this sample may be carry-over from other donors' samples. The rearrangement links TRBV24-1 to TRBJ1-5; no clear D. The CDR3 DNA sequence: TGTGCCACCAGTGATCCTGGAACGCCCCAGCATTTT. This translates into CATSDPGTPQHF.